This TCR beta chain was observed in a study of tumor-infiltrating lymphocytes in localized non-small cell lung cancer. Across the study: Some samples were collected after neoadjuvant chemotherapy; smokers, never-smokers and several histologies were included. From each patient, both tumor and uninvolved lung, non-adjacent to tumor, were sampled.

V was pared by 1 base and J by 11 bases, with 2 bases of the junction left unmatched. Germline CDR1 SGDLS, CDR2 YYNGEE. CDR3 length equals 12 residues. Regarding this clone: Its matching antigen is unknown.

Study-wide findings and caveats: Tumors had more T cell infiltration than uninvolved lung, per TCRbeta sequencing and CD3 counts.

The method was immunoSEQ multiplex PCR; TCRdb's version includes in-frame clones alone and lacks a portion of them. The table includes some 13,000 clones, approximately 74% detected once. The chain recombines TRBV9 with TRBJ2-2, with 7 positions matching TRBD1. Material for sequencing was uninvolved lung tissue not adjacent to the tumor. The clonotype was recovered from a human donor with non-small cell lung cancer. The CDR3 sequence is CASSVQGEELFF. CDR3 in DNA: TGTGCCAGCAGCGTACAGGGGGAAGAGCTGTTTTTT.